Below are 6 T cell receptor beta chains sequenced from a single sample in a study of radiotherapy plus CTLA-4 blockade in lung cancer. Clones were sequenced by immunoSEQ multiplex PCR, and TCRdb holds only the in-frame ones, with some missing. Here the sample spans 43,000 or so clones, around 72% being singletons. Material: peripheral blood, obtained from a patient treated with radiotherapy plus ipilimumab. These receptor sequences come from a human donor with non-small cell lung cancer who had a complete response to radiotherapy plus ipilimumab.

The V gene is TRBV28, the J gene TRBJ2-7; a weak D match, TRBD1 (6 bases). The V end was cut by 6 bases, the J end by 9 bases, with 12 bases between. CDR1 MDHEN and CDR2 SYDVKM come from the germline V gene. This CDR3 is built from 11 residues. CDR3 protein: CASSLRQAQYF. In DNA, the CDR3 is TGTGCCAGCAGCCTGAGACAGGCGCAGTACTTC. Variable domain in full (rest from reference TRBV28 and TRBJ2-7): DVKVTQSSRYLVKRTGEKVFLECVQDMDHENMFWYRQDPGLGLRLIYFSYDVKMKEKGDIPEGYSVSREKKERFSLILESASTNQTSMYLCASSLRQAQYFGPGTRLTVT.

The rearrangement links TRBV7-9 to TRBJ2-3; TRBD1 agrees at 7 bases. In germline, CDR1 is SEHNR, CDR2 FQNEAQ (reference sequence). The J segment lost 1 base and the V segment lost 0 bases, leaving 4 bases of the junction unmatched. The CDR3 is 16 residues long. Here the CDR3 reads CASSLASGQGTDTQYF. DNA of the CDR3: TGTGCCAGCAGCTTAGCGAGTGGACAGGGCACAGATACGCAGTATTTT.

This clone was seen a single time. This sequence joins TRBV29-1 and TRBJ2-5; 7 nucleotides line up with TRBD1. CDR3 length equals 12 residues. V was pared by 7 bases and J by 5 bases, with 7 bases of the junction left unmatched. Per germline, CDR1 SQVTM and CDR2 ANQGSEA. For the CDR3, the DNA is TGCAGCGGTTACAGGGGCGGGGAGACCCAGTACTTC. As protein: CSGYRGGETQYF. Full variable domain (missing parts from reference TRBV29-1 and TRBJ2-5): SAVISQKPSRDICQRGTSLTIQCQVDSQVTMMFWYRQQPGQSLTLIATANQGSEATYESGFVIDKFPISRPNLTFSTLTVSNMSPEDSSIYLCSGYRGGETQYFGPGTRLLVL.

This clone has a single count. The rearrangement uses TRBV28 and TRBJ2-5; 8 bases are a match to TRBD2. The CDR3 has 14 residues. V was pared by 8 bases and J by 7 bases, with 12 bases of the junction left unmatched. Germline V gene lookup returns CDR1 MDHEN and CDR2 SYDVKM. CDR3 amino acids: CASERGLAIRTQYF. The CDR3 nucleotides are TGTGCCAGCGAGCGGGGGCTAGCCATTAGGACCCAGTACTTC.

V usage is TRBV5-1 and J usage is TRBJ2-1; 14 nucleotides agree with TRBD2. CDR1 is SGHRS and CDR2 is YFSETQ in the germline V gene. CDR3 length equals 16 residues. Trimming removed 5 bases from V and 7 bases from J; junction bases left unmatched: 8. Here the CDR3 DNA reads TGCGCCAGCAGGGATCCCGGGACTAGCGGGAGAAATGAGCAGTTCTTC. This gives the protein CASRDPGTSGRNEQFF.

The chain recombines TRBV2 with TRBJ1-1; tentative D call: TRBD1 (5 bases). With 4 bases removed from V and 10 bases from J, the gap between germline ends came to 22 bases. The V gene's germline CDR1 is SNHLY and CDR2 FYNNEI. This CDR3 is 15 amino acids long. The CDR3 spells CASSAEWVGAVGAFF. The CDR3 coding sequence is TGTGCCAGCAGTGCTGAATGGGTAGGGGCCGTGGGAGCTTTCTTT.